These 12 T cell receptor beta chains came from one sample sequenced in a study of T-cell memory formation after mild COVID-19. TCRdb used MiXCR to reprocess the 5' RACE reads, holding one entry per CDR3 protein. The table shows approximately 89,000 distinct CDR3 sequences, with more than 10% occurring only once. The sequenced sample was PBMCs or a T cell subset sorted from them (not recorded which). The receptors come from a man in his late teens or twenties who had mild COVID-19 (a few samples of this study predate the infection). Cell type and time point are not known.

This clonotype was recorded a few times. The chain employs TRBV7-9 and TRBJ2-5; D unresolved. V was cut by 5 bases and J by 4 bases, with 14 bases left in between. The CDR3 is 14 residues long. The V gene's germline CDR1 is SEHNR and CDR2 FQNEAQ (reference sequence). The CDR3 reads CASSPGLVGETQYF. DNA for the CDR3: TGTGCCAGCAGCCCAGGATTAGTGGGAGAGACCCAGTACTTC. The whole variable domain, filled in from reference TRBV7-9 and TRBJ2-5, reads DTGVSQNPRHKITKRGQNVTFRCDPISEHNRLYWYRQTLGQGPEFLTYFQNEAQLEKSRLLSDRFSAERPKGSFSTLEIQRTEQGDSAMYLCASSPGLVGETQYFGPGTRLLVL.

The V gene is TRBV6-2 or TRBV6-3, the J gene TRBJ2-5; 7 nucleotides match TRBD1. From germline, CDR1 is MNHEY and CDR2 SVGEGT. Losses at the gene ends were 7 bases for V and 5 bases for J; bases not matched to a gene: 13. CDR3 length equals 15 residues. The CDR3 nucleotides are TGTGCCAGCAAAGGGCCTAGGGGGCGTTTGGAGACCCAGTACTTC. Translating gives CASKGPRGRLETQYF.

V gene TRBV24-1 combines with J gene TRBJ1-2, with D unresolved. Germline CDR1 KGHDR, CDR2 SFDVKD. V was shortened by 1 base and J by 4 bases, with 9 bases between the two germline ends. This CDR3 contains 14 residues. CDR3 sequence (DNA): TGTGCCACCAGTGATTTACGCCTGGCCTATGGCTACACCTTC. Amino acids: CATSDLRLAYGYTF.

The table lists this clonotype with a few counts. V and J are TRBV4-1 and TRBJ1-5, with D possibly TRBD1 on 6 matching bases. Trimming cost V 2 bases and J 7 bases, with 15 bases left between them. In germline, CDR1 is MGHRA, CDR2 YSYEKL. This CDR3 comprises 15 residues. CDR3 nucleotides: TGCGCCAGCAGCCAAAATACGGGGGCGGGCCAGCCCCAGCATTTT. Encoded protein: CASSQNTGAGQPQHF.

The CDR3 DNA is TGCGCCAGCAGCCAAACTGCGACAGCTAACTATGGCTACACCTTC. It specifies CASSQTATANYGYTF. The chain is built from TRBV4-1 and TRBJ1-2; D perhaps matches TRBD1 (5 bases). The CDR3 is 15 amino acids. Germline V gene lookup returns CDR1 MGHRA and CDR2 YSYEKL. V lost 2 bases, J lost 0 bases, and 10 bases lay in between.

V usage is TRBV29-1 and J usage is TRBJ2-6; unclear D gene. Germline values: CDR1 SQVTM, CDR2 ANQGSEA. V lost 0 bases to trimming and J lost 2 bases, with 8 bases between them. The CDR3 has 15 residues. The CDR3 is CSVEEGRTGANVLTF. DNA for the CDR3: TGCAGCGTTGAAGAGGGCAGAACTGGGGCCAACGTCCTGACTTTC.

This clonotype was counted only a few times. This chain uses TRBV4-1 with TRBJ2-5; 12 nucleotides match TRBD2. CDR1 is MGHRA and CDR2 is YSYEKL in the germline V gene. This CDR3 region has 17 residues. The V segment lost 1 base and the J segment 5 bases; nucleotides outside the gene matches: 8. This CDR3 reads CASSQGASGGAWETQYF. The CDR3 nucleotides read TGCGCCAGCAGCCAAGGGGCTAGCGGGGGGGCCTGGGAGACCCAGTACTTC.

This clonotype was picked up a small number of times. The chain recombines TRBV7-9 with TRBJ1-2; D is unresolved. Germline values: CDR1 SEHNR, CDR2 FQNEAQ (reference sequence). The germline V and J ends were trimmed by 5 bases and 2 bases, with 9 bases remaining between them. This CDR3 spans 13 amino acids. The CDR3, as DNA: TGTGCCAGCAGCCCCGGACGAAACTATGGCTACACCTTC. Translating it yields CASSPGRNYGYTF.

The chain uses TRBV5-5 and TRBJ2-3; D gene ambiguous. V dropped 0 bases and J dropped 1 base, with 12 bases sitting between them. The CDR3 has 16 residues. From germline, CDR1 is SGHKS and CDR2 YYEKEE (reference sequence). The CDR3 sequence: CASSLASGVGTDTQYF. In DNA form, the CDR3 reads TGTGCCAGCAGCTTGGCCAGTGGGGTCGGCACAGATACGCAGTATTTT.

Only a few counts were recorded for this clonotype. The rearrangement uses TRBV10-3 and TRBJ2-1, with D possibly TRBD2 on 6 matching bases. The CDR3 has 14 residues. In germline, CDR1 is ENHRY, CDR2 SYGVKD. Between the trimmed V and J ends, which lost 3 bases and 8 bases, there was a span of 14 bases. The CDR3 spells CAISDWMGEDEQFF. CDR3 nucleotides: TGTGCCATCAGTGACTGGATGGGGGAGGATGAGCAGTTCTTC.

Within the sample, this clonotype is medium-sized. This chain uses TRBV11-2 with TRBJ2-1; D possibly corresponds to TRBD2 (6 bases). V was trimmed by 1 base and J by 2 bases, leaving 15 bases between them. CDR1 and CDR2 from the germline V gene are SGHAT and FQNNGV. This CDR3 has 17 amino acids. Here the CDR3 DNA reads TGTGCCAGCAGCTTAGGACCCGGGACTTCGACCTACAATGAGCAGTTCTTC. Amino acid sequence: CASSLGPGTSTYNEQFF.

This chain joins TRBV4-1 and TRBJ2-2; TRBD1 aligns across 10 bases. The germline V gene has CDR1 MGHRA and CDR2 YSYEKL. CDR3 length: 17 residues. Unmatched junction bases numbered 10, after V lost 3 bases and J lost 6 bases. The CDR3 nucleotides are TGCGCCAGCAGCCATCGGGACAGGGGATCGCTCGCCGGGGAGCTGTTTTTT. Translation: CASSHRDRGSLAGELFF.